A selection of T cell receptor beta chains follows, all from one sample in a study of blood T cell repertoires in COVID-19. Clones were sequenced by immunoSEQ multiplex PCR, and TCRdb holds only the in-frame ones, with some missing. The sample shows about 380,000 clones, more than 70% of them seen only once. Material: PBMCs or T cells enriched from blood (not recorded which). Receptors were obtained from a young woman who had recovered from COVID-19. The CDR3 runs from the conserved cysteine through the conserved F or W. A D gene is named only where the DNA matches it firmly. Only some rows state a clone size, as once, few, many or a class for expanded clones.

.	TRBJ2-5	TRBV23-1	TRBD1	CASSQSQSQGAVAVKTQYF	TGCGCCAGCAGTCAATCGCAATCACAGGGGGCAGTGGCGGTGAAGACCCAGTACTTC
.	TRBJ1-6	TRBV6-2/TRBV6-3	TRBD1	CASSYWATGVMSRSPLHF	TGTGCCAGCAGTTACTGGGCGACAGGGGTAATGAGTCGGTCACCCCTCCACTTT
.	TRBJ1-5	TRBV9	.	CASSPGLGRGNQPQHF	TGTGCCAGCAGCCCAGGTCTGGGCAGGGGAAATCAGCCCCAGCATTTT
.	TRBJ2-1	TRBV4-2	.	CASSPQGIDEQFF	TGTGCCAGCAGCCCTCAGGGGATCGATGAGCAGTTCTTC
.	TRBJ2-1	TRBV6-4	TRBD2	CASSDSAGGYNEQFF	TGTGCCAGCAGTGACTCAGCGGGGGGGTACAATGAGCAGTTCTTC
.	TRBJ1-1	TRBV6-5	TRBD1	CAIYRGDWAEAFF	TGTGCCATCTACAGGGGAGATTGGGCTGAAGCTTTCTTT
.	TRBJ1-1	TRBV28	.	CALRGNWNTEAFF	TGTGCCTTAAGGGGGAACTGGAACACTGAAGCTTTCTTT
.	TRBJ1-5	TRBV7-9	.	CASSLGEGYYSNQPQHF	TGTGCCAGCAGCTTAGGGGAGGGGTATTATAGCAATCAGCCCCAGCATTTT
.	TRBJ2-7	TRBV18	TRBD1	CASSPSQGSPYEQYF	TGTGCCAGCTCACCCTCACAGGGGAGCCCCTACGAGCAGTACTTC
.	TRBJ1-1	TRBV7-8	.	CASSLGGQGTTEAFF	TGTGCCAGCAGCCTGGGAGGGCAGGGGACCACTGAAGCTTTCTTT
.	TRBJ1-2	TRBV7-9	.	CASSDRFRGQTYGYTF	TGTGCCAGCAGCGATAGGTTCAGGGGCCAAACTTATGGCTACACCTTC
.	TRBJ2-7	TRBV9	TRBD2	CASSVGASGAYEQYF	TGTGCCAGCAGCGTAGGGGCTAGCGGGGCCTACGAGCAGTACTTC
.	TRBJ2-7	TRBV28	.	CASSSTVPGPYEQYF	TGTGCCAGCAGCTCGACAGTGCCGGGCCCATACGAGCAGTACTTC
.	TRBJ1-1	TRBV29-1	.	CSVEGQPTMNTEAFF	TGCAGCGTTGAGGGGCAGCCGACAATGAACACTGAAGCTTTCTTT
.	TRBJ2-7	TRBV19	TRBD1	CASGQGAVYEQYF	TGTGCCAGTGGACAGGGGGCGGTCTACGAGCAGTACTTC
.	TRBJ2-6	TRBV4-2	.	CASSPRGHSGANVLTF	TGTGCCAGCAGCCCAAGAGGCCACTCTGGGGCCAACGTCCTGACTTTC
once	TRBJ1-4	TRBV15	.	CATSSPDRSEKLFF	TGTGCCACCAGCAGTCCTGACCGGAGCGAAAAACTGTTTTTT
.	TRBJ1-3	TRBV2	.	CASRKLSGNTIYF	TGTGCCAGCAGGAAACTCTCTGGAAACACCATATATTTT
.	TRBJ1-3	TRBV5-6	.	CASSLVRERWAGNTIYF	TGTGCCAGCAGCTTGGTGCGAGAGAGGTGGGCTGGAAACACCATATATTTT
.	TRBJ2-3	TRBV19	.	CASSISDTQYF	TGTGCCAGTAGTATCTCGGATACGCAGTATTTT
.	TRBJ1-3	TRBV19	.	CASSIWGRESSGNTIYF	TGTGCCAGTAGTATCTGGGGCAGGGAATCTTCTGGAAACACCATATATTTT
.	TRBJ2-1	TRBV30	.	CAWEQLNEQFF	TGTGCCTGGGAACAGCTGAATGAGCAGTTCTTC
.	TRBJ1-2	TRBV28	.	CASSLTDNYGYTF	TGTGCCAGCAGTTTAACAGATAACTATGGCTACACCTTC
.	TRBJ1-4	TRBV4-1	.	CASSQGPETNEKLFF	TGCGCCAGCAGCCAAGGACCGGAGACTAATGAAAAACTGTTTTTT
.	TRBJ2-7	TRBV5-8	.	CASSPDSTLSYEQYF	TGTGCCAGCAGCCCGGACAGCACGCTCTCCTACGAGCAGTACTTC
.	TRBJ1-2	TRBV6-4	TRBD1	CASSDGDRGVHGYTF	TGTGCCAGCAGTGACGGCGACAGGGGAGTCCATGGCTACACCTTC
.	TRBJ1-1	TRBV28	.	CASSSGVVNTEAFF	TGTGCCAGCAGTTCAGGGGTTGTGAACACTGAAGCTTTCTTT
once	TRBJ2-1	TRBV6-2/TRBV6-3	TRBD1	CASSPTGGVNEQFF	TGTGCCAGCAGCCCGACAGGGGGAGTAAATGAGCAGTTCTTC
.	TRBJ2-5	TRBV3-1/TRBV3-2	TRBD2	CASSQVSGTSGGWETQYF	TGTGCCAGCAGCCAAGTCTCGGGGACTAGCGGGGGCTGGGAGACCCAGTACTTC
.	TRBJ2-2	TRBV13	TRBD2	CASSFFYSGGDTGELFF	TGTGCCAGCAGCTTCTTCTATAGCGGGGGAGACACCGGGGAGCTGTTTTTT
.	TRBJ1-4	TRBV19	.	CASSPRNEKLFF	TGTGCCAGTAGTCCGAGAAATGAAAAACTGTTTTTT